This T cell receptor (beta chain) was identified during a study of identifying expanded T cells in peripheral blood. Measured with immunoSEQ multiplex PCR; TCRdb has only the in-frame clones, and not every one. The data show under 70,000 clones, with around 87% seen just once and approximately 4.5% held by the top ten. The V end was cut by 2 bases, the J end by 5 bases, with 15 bases between. The CDR3 runs to 15 residues. Germline CDR1 and CDR2: SGHRS and YFSETQ. The chain carries TRBV5-1 and TRBJ2-3; D gene uncertain. Sequencing was done on a sample of blood. This TCR was recovered from a person between 18 and 75 years old in good health. CDR3 bases: TGCGCCAGCAGCTTAGACGCCCCGGCAGGAGATACGCAGTATTTT. Protein product: CASSLDAPAGDTQYF. Filled out from reference TRBV5-1 and TRBJ2-3, the complete variable domain reads KAGVTQTPRYLIKTRGQQVTLSCSPISGHRSVSWYQQTPGQGLQFLFEYFSETQRNKGNFPGRFSGRQFSNSRSEMNVSTLELGDSALYLCASSLDAPAGDTQYFGPGTRLTVL.